This T cell receptor (beta chain) is from a study of human T cells and chemical hapten exposure. The CDR3 sequence is 8 residues long. Time point meaning: patch test 2, 6 weeks after DPC sensitization. Sample treatment: therapeutic diphenylcyclopropenone sensitization with weekly scalp DPC. TCRdb reanalysed the RACE reads using MiXCR and keeps one entry per CDR3 protein. The sample has nearly 95,000 distinct CDR3 sequences; roughly 9.6% are singletons. General study findings and limits: No change in TCRs above 1 in 1000 frequency was produced by DPC sensitization.

This clonotype was detected only a few times. As yet, its antigen is unknown. This chain joins TRBV21-1 and TRBJ2-7. TRBV21-1 is marked as a pseudogene. This sequence originates from a man between 35 and 55 years old with alopecia areata. Some clones in this sample may be carry-over from other donors' samples. The sample consisted of whole blood, taken in connection with sensitization to the hapten diphenylcyclopropenone (DPC). DNA of the CDR3: TGTGCCAGCAGCCAGCAGTACGTC. Protein product: CASSQQYV.